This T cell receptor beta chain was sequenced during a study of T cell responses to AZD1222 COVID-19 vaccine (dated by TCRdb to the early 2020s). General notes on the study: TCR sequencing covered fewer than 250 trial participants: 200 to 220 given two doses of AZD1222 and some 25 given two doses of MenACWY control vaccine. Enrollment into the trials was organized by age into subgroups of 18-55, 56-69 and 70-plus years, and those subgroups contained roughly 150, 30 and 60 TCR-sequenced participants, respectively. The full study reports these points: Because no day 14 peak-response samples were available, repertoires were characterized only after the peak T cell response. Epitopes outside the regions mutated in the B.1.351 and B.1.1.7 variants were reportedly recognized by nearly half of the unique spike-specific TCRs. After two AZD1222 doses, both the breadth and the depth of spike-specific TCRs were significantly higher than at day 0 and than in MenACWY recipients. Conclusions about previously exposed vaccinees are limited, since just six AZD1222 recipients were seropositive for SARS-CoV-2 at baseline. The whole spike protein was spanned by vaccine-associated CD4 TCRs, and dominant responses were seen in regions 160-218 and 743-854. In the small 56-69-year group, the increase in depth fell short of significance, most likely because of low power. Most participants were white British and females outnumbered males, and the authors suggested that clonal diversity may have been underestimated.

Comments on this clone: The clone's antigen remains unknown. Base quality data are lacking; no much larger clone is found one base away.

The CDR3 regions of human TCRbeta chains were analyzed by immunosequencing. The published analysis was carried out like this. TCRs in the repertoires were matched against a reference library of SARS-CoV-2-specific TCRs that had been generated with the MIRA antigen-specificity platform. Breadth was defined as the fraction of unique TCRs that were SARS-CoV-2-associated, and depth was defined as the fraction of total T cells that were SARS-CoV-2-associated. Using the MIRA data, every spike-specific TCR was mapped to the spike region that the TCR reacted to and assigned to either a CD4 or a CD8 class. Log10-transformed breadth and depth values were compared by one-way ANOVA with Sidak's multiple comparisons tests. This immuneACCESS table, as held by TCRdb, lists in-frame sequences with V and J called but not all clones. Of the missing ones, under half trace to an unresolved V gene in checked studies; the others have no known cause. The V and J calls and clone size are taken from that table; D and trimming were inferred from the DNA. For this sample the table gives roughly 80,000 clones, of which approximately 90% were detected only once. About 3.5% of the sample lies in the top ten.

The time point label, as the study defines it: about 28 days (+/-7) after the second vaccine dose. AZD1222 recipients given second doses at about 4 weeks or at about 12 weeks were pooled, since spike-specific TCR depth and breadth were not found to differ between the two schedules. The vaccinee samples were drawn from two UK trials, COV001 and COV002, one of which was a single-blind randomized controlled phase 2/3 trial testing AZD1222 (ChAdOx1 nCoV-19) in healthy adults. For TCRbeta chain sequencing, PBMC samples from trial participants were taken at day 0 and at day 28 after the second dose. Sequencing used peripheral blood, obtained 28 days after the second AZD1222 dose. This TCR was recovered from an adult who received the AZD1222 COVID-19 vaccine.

The DNA sequence reads TGTGCCAGTAGTATCACGACAGGTATACAAGCTTTCTTT. Its translation is CASSITTGIQAFF. The sequence joins TRBV19 to TRBJ1-1; possibly the D gene is TRBD1, per 6 matching bases. The junction shows trimming of 3 bases on V and 9 bases on J, plus 14 bases between the germline ends. CDR1 and CDR2 are read off the germline V gene (reference sequence) as LNHDA and SQIVND. The CDR3 spans 13 residues, from the cysteine through the phenylalanine. The entry retains the CDR3 DNA only, 39 bases that are in frame from base 1.